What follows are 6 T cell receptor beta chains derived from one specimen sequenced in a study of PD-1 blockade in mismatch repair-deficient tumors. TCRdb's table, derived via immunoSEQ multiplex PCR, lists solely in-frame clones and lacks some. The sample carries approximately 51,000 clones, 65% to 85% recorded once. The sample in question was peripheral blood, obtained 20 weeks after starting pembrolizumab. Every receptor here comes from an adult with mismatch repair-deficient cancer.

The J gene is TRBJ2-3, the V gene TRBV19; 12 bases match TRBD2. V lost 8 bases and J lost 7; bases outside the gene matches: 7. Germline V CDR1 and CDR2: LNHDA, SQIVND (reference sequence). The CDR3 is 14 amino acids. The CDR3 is CASSLAGGSHTQYF. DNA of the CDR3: TGTGCCAGTTCGCTAGCGGGAGGGTCACATACGCAGTATTTT.

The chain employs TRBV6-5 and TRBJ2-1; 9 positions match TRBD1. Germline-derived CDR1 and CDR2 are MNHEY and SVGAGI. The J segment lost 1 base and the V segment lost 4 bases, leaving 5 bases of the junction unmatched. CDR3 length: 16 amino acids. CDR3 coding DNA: TGTGCCAGCAGTTCTCGGGACAGGGCTTCCTACAATGAGCAGTTCTTC. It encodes CASSSRDRASYNEQFF.

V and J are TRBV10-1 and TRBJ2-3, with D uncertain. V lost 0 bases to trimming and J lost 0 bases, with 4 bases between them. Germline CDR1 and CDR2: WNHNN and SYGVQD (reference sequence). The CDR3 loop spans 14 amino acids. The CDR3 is CASSESASTDTQYF. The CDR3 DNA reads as TGCGCCAGCAGTGAGTCGGCAAGCACAGATACGCAGTATTTT.

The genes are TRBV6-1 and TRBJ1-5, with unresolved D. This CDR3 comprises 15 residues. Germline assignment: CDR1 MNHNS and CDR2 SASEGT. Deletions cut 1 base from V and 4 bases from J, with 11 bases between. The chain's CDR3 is CASSEDRGRNQPQHF. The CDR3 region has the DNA TGTGCCAGCAGTGAAGACAGAGGACGGAATCAGCCCCAGCATTTT.

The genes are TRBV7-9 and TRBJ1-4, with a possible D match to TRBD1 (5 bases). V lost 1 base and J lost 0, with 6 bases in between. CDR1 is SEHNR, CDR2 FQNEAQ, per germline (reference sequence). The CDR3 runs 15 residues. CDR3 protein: CASSLGQTTNEKLFF. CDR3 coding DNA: TGTGCCAGCAGCTTAGGACAGACAACTAATGAAAAACTGTTTTTT. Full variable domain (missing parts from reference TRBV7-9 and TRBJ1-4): DTGVSQNPRHKITKRGQNVTFRCDPISEHNRLYWYRQTLGQGPEFLTYFQNEAQLEKSRLLSDRFSAERPKGSFSTLEIQRTEQGDSAMYLCASSLGQTTNEKLFFGSGTQLSVL.

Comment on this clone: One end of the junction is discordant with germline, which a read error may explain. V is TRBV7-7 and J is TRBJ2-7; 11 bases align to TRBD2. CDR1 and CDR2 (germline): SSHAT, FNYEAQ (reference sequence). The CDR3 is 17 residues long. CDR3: CASSPLSGRGIPYEQYF. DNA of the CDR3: TGTGCTAGCAGCCCACTTAGCGGGAGGGGAATACCCTACGAGCAGTACTTC. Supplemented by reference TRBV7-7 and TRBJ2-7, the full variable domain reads GAGVSQSPRYKVTKRGQDVTLRCDPISSHATLYWYQQALGQGPEFLTYFNYEAQPDKSGLPSDRFSAERPEGSISTLTIQRTEQRDSAMYRCASSPLSGRGIPYEQYFGPGTRLTVT.